This T cell receptor (beta chain) comes out of a study of shared clonotypes between healthy human individuals. CDR3 size: 12 residues. The V gene lost 6 bases and the J gene lost 3 bases, with 12 bases spanning the gap. In germline, CDR1 is SQVTM, CDR2 ANQGSEA. Sequencing was performed with immunoSEQ multiplex PCR; in TCRdb, only in-frame clones are kept and a portion is missing. Of 2,500,000 or so clones listed, approximately 94% are singletons. Regarding this clone: This same CDR3 is encoded by further DNA sequences in the sample.

Sequencing was carried out using naive CD4+ T cells from PBMCs. Subset defined: CD45RA+ positively selected. The chain recombines TRBV29-1 with TRBJ2-7, with D tentatively TRBD2 (7 bases). The receptor was isolated from a man younger than 35 in good health. Some clones in this sample may be carry-over from other donors' samples. DNA for the CDR3: TGCAGCGTAGGGAGGGGGAGCTACGAGCAGTACTTC. Translated: CSVGRGSYEQYF.